The source of this T cell receptor (beta chain) is a study of cytomegalovirus exposure and HLA in healthy donors (dated by TCRdb to the late 2010s). Regarding the complete study: According to an earlier analysis of several hundred of the donors, about 170 million T cells yielded 117 million unique TCR beta sequences and roughly 280 Gb of sequence data. An early release that covered about 600 HLA-typed donors contained about 300 gigabases of sequencing data and 85 million to 100 million unique TCR sequences. Of the 350 to 450 genotyped donors, 65% to 90% were placed in the genetic ancestry cluster associated with self-reported Caucasian donors. The study aimed to test whether signatures of past pathogen exposure could be identified by cataloging public T cell receptors. The study used immunosequencing to profile the T cell repertoires of 600 to 850 subjects and linked those repertoires to cytomegalovirus serostatus. Along with the roughly 670-subject first cohort, a separate validation cohort of over a hundred different subjects was used. High-throughput TCR immunosequencing, statistical association of individual TCRs with disease status, and machine learning were combined to predict cytomegalovirus infection status. A later analysis re-analyzed previously published TCR beta repertoires from roughly 630 donors and added high-resolution HLA genotyping to study TCR occurrence patterns. Rather than drawing on any new phenotypic data, the later analysis identified candidate immune exposures from TCR beta sequences and the way those sequences occurred across donors. An earlier analysis of 587 of the donors applied high-throughput TCR beta sequencing to assess whether each TCR beta V gene segment acted as functional or pseudogenic. Donor age, sex, ethnicity and CMV serostatus were compiled alongside the repertoire data. A later genetic analysis took genome-wide SNP genotypes for about 55% of the roughly 670 donors and used that subset as a discovery cohort. All discovery cohort repertoires had been generated using a single sequencing platform. Both class I and class II loci were covered by HLA typing, at four-digit resolution. The number of donors typed differed by locus, with roughly 620-640 for A, B, C, DRB1 and DQB1, around 520 for DQA1, over 600 for DPA1, and around 430 for DPB1. Roughly 5 DR-DQ haplotypes were treated as single units for association and clustering because of strong linkage in the cohort. Among 398 genotyped donors of the cohort, an average of approximately 230,000 unique TCR beta nucleotide sequences were sequenced per donor, roughly 18% of them non-productive.

In regard to this clone: Its specific antigen is unknown. No much larger clonotype is one base removed from it; base qualities were not supplied.

To prepare the library, the immunoSEQ multiplex PCR assay was applied. For the multiplex PCR, a mixture combining 60 forward primers for TCR Vbeta segments and 13 reverse primers for TCR Jbeta segments was used. Amplification of the CDR3 region of rearranged TCR beta genes was performed with a multiplex PCR assay on genomic DNA. The amplified TCR beta libraries were sequenced on the Illumina HiSeq System as 87-base-pair reads. Under the source paper's analysis protocol: Across the 640 or so repertoires, a later analysis counted 60 million to 90 million unique TCR beta chains, roughly 11 million of which were shared by at least two donors. Raw reads were error-corrected and collapsed into unique sequences with a nearest-neighbor algorithm that merged closely related sequences to remove PCR and sequencing errors. V, D and J gene segments were assigned by aligning CDR3 sequences to IMGT reference sequences. For a sequence to be retained, a match of at least six nucleotides was required to both a V gene segment and a J gene segment. A rearrangement was called productive if the CDR3 had no stop codons and remained in frame with V and J, and every other rearrangement was called non-productive. Following IMGT convention, CDR3 was defined as the stretch from the second conserved V-encoded cysteine to the conserved J-encoded phenylalanine. The earlier analysis of 587 of the donors excluded any sequence lacking an unambiguous match to a single V gene segment. An earlier analysis of under 750 of the donors called V segments functional above 56.7% productive rearrangements and segregating when the between-donor standard deviation exceeded 5%. A statistical classification framework was built to diagnose cytomegalovirus status from the catalog of TCR beta chain sequences. In a later analysis, V and J genes were assigned by comparing TCR nucleotide sequences against IMGT/GENE-DB human TR gene sequences. Using the TCRdist pipeline, a later analysis assigned CDR3 sequences along with most-parsimonious VDJ recombination scenarios. In a later analysis, each TCR beta chain was defined by its CDR3 amino acid sequence together with its V-gene family, and reads without a unique V-gene family were excluded. A later analysis removed 592 highly shared, low-generation-probability nucleotide sequences to deal with suspected cross-contamination and a sequencing artifact. In a later analysis, a clonal expansion index for each public chain was calculated from normalized within-repertoire ranks of inferred template counts. In a later analysis, generation probabilities were computed with a VDJ recombination model fitted to out-of-frame rearrangements, and the resulting probabilities were checked against IGoR. In a later analysis, TCR-TCR, TCR-HLA and TCR-CMV co-occurrence was scored with hypergeometric tests, and a repertoire-size bias correction was applied to TCR pairs. A later analysis estimated false discovery rates by permuting HLA or CMV assignments 20 times. A later analysis grouped co-occurring TCRs with DBSCAN, adding TCRdist sequence similarity when clustering within HLA-allele-positive subsets. Co-occurrence clustering excluded repertoires with fewer than 30,000 or more than 120,000 public chains, plus five with anomalous nucleotide sharing. The table was pulled from immuneACCESS by TCRdb, which kept in-frame rearrangements only. Such tables lose some clones; where checked, under half of the loss comes from unresolved V genes, and the rest has no known cause. D and trimming were read from the DNA, whereas the V and J calls and clone size are those reported in that table. The sample table lists about 180,000 clones, around 80% of them with a count of one. Under 2% of the sample is in the top ten clones.

The cohort was made up of about 670 healthy bone marrow donors. At the time of sampling, every cohort member was nominally healthy, though immune exposures that went unrecorded were likely present. The donor was CMV seronegative and was included in the group of a few hundred seronegative cohort members. A peripheral blood sample was collected from each donor, and TCR beta sequencing was performed on peripheral blood mononuclear cells. Genomic DNA extraction from the blood cell samples was performed with the Qiagen DNeasy Blood Extraction Kit. On the study overall, not on this receptor specifically: According to a later genetic analysis, donors in an Asian-associated ancestry cluster had fewer N-insertions in productive TCRs than the roughly 700-donor mean. According to a later analysis, parvovirus B19, influenza, CMV and Epstein-Barr virus appeared linked to several top co-occurrence clusters. Presence/absence analyses assumed roughly uniform sequencing depth across donors, an assumption that may not hold. Three of the identified cytomegalovirus-associated TCR beta chains were confirmed in vitro to be specific for cytomegalovirus antigens. The earlier analysis of approximately 540 of the donors excluded 15 to 20 rarely observed V segments, including chromosome 9 orphons, because counts were too low. Correlated functional status among segregating V segments might reflect linkage disequilibrium, but an unknown experimental factor could not be ruled out. Cytomegalovirus status was reported to be diagnosed by the classifier with high specificity and sensitivity in both the original and validation cohorts. In a later analysis, 16,951 TCR beta sequences were associated with specific HLA alleles at a false discovery rate of 0.05. In this cohort, only TCR beta chains were sequenced, and detectable features were limited by the absence of alpha or paired-chain data. When HLA alleles, especially DR and DQ, strongly co-occurred, TCR associations were difficult to assign to individual alleles. A further reported finding was that TCR beta sequences accurately predicted the HLA-A and HLA-B alleles for most subjects in the first cohort. In a later analysis, HLA-associated TCR beta chains showed more clonal expansion and lower generation probabilities than non-associated chains that were equally common. According to a later analysis, TCR association rates differed among HLA loci, with DRB1 alleles showing the most associated TCRs and HLA-C alleles showing the fewest. Because some donors lacked HLA typing at each locus, the association tests relied only on the typed subset. It was suggested by the authors that the approach could potentially be generalized to other disease states and immunological phenotypes. In the study, 150 to 200 TCR beta chains were listed as associated with cytomegalovirus. According to a later analysis, most CMV-associated TCR beta chains appeared to be HLA-restricted, and the HLA associations seemed to be driven largely by CMV exposure. In an earlier analysis of approximately 600 of the donors, most TCR beta V segments were observed in productive rearrangements about 87% or about 30% of the time, broadly matching IMGT annotations. A cluster of highly shared sequence variants was judged likely to be a technical artifact of the sequencing pipeline. V-gene and J-gene trimming of TCR beta chains was associated with a missense DCLRE1C variant in a later genetic analysis, and the association was replicated in an independent cohort. Most TCR sequences were observed very rarely across donors, whereas some public TCRs were present in many individuals. The only immune exposure information available for the cohort was CMV serostatus.

The origin of this receptor is a woman in her twenties or thirties in good health and CMV-seronegative. Specimen: PBMCs.

CDR3 sequence: CASSLTGSGEQFF. The sequence in DNA is TGTGCCAGCAGCTTGACAGGATCGGGGGAGCAGTTCTTC. The chain is assembled from TRBV7-9 and TRBJ2-1, and perhaps TRBD1 as D gene, on 6 matching bases. CDR1 and CDR2, looked up from the germline V gene (reference sequence), are SEHNR and FQNEAQ. The junction carries 13 bases between V and J, which are trimmed by 3 bases and 10 bases respectively. The CDR3 starts with the cysteine, ends with the phenylalanine, and has 13 residues. Only CDR3 DNA remains: 39 bases, in frame from the first base.